Following are 2 T cell receptor beta chains from one sample sequenced in a study of T cell responses to AZD1222 COVID-19 vaccine. Profiled with immunoSEQ multiplex PCR; TCRdb holds only in-frame clones, not every one. The table lists 140,000 to 150,000 clones, approximately 85% of them singletons. Sequencing was performed on peripheral blood, taken on day 0 of AZD1222 vaccination. Every receptor here comes from an adult in good health.

This chain's CDR3 is CASSSAGASYGYTF. CDR3 nucleotide sequence: TGTGCCAGCAGCTCGGCAGGGGCTTCCTATGGCTACACCTTC. The V and J genes are TRBV5-4 and TRBJ1-2, with a weak D call TRBD1 (6 bases). CDR3 size: 14 residues. The germline V and J ends were trimmed by 3 bases and 4 bases, with 13 bases remaining between them. The germline gives CDR1 SGHNT, CDR2 YYREEE (reference sequence). Full variable domain (missing parts from reference TRBV5-4 and TRBJ1-2): ETGVTQSPTHLIKTRGQQVTLRCSSQSGHNTVSWYQQALGQGPQFIFQYYREEENGRGNFPPRFSGLQFPNYSSELNVNALELDDSALYLCASSSAGASYGYTFGSGTRLTVV.

The chain has TRBV5-6 and TRBJ2-1, with D hard to call. Trimming pared 4 bases from V and 6 bases from J, leaving 11 bases between. Per germline, CDR1 SGHDT and CDR2 YYEEEE. CDR3 length equals 13 residues. The CDR3, as DNA: TGTGCCAGCAGCGAACCACAGCGCAATGAGCAGTTCTTC. This gives the protein CASSEPQRNEQFF.